This T cell receptor beta chain comes out of a study of blood T cell repertoires in COVID-19. In the study overall: The cDNA or gDNA used as material had been derived from T cells, B-cell-depleted T cells, or PBMCs.

Enrolled through a virtual design, the participants were between about 18 and 89 years of age and came from some 25 US areas. The authors' processing: Reference gene primer amplification in the assay estimated nucleated cell counts. Assay used: immunoSEQ multiplex PCR; TCRdb lists only in-frame clones, some missing. V and J calls and clone size are those listed in that table; D and trimming were worked out from the DNA. The table lists 250,000 to 350,000 clones, 85% of them singletons. The sequence came from a woman between 45 and 65 years old who had recovered from COVID-19. Source material: PBMCs or T cells enriched from blood (not recorded which).

DNA for the CDR3: TGTGCCAGCAGTGATGGACAGGGGGTGTTAGGCAATCAGCCCCAGCATTTT. As protein: CASSDGQGVLGNQPQHF. The chain links TRBV6-1 to TRBJ1-5; 10 nucleotides match TRBD1. The CDR3 runs to 17 residues. V was clipped by 3 bases and J by 2 bases; unmatched bases: 7. CDR1 is MNHNS and CDR2 is SASEGT in the germline V gene.